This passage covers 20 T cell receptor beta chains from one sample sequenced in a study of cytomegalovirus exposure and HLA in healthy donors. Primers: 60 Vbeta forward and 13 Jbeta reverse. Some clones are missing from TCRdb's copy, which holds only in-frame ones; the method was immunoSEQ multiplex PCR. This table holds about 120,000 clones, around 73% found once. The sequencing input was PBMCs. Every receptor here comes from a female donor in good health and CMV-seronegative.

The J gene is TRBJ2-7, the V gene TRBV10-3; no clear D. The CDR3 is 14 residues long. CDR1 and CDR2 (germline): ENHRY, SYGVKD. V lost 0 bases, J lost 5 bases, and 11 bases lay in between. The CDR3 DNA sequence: TGTGCCATCAGTGAGTCCGCCGCCTCGGACGAGCAGTACTTC. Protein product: CAISESAASDEQYF.

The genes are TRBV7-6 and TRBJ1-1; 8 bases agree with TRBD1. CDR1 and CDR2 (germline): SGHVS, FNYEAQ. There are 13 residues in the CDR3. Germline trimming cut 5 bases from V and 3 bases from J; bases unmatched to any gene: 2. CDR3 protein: CASSQTGDTEAFF. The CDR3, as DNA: TGTGCCAGCAGCCAGACAGGGGACACTGAAGCTTTCTTT. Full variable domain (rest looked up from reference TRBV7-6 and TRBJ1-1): GAGVSQSPRYKVTKRGQDVALRCDPISGHVSLYWYRQALGQGPEFLTYFNYEAQQDKSGLPNDRFSAERPEGSISTLTIQRTEQRDSAMYRCASSQTGDTEAFFGQGTRLTVV.

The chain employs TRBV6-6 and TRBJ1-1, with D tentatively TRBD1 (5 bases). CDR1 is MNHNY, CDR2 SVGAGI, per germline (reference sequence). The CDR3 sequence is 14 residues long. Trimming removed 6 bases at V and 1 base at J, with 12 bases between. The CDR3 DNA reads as TGTGCCAGCAGGCCCGACAGTTGGAACACTGAAGCTTTCTTT. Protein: CASRPDSWNTEAFF.

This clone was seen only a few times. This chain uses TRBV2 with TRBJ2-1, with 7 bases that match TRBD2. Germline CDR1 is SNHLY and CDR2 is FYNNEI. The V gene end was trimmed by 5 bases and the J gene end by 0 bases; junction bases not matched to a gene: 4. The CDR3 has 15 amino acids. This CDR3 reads CASSRLANSYNEQFF. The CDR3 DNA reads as TGTGCCAGCAGTAGACTAGCAAACTCCTACAATGAGCAGTTCTTC. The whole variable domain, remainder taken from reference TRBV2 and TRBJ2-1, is EPEVTQTPSHQVTQMGQEVILRCVPISNHLYFYWYRQILGQKVEFLVSFYNNEISEKSEIFDDQFSVERPDGSNFTLKIRSTKLEDSAMYFCASSRLANSYNEQFFGPGTRLTVL.

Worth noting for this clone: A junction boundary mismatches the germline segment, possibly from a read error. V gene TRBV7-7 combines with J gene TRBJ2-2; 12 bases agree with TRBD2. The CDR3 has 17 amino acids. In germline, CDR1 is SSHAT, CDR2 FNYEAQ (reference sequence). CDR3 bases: TGTGCTAGCAGCTACCGACTAGCGGGAGAGGGCACCGGGGAGCTGTTTTTT. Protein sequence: CASSYRLAGEGTGELFF.

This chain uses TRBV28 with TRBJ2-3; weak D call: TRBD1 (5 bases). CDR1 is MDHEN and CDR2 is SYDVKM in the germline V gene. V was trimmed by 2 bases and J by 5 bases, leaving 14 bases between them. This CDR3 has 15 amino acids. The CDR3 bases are TGTGCCAGCAGTTTAGGGGCCCATAGACTAGATACGCAGTATTTT. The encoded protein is CASSLGAHRLDTQYF.

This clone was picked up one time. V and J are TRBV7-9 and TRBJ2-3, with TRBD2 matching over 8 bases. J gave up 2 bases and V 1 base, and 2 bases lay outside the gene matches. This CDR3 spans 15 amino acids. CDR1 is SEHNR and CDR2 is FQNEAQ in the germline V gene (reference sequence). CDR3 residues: CASSLVGRATDTQYF. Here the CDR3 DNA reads TGTGCCAGCAGCTTAGTCGGGAGGGCCACAGATACGCAGTATTTT.

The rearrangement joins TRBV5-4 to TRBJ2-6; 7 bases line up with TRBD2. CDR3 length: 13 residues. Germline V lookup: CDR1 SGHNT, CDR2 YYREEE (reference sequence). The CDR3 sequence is CAGGGAGANVLTF. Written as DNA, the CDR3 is TGTGCAGGTGGGGGGGCTGGGGCCAACGTCCTGACTTTC.

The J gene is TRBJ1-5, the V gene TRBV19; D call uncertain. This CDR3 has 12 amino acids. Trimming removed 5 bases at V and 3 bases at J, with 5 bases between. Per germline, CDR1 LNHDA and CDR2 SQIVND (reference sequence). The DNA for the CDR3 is TGTGCCAGTAGTCCCTACAATCAGCCCCAGCATTTT. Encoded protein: CASSPYNQPQHF.

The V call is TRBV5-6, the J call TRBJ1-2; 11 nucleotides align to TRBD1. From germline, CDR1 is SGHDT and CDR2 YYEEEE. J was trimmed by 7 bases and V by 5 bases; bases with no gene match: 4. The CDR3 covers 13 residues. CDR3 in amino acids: CASRRTGGAGYTF. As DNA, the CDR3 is TGTGCCAGCAGGCGGACAGGGGGCGCTGGCTACACCTTC.

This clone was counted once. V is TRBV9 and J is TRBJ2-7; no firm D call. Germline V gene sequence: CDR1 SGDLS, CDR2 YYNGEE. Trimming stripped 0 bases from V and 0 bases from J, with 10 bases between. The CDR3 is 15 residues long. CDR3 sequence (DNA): TGTGCCAGCAGCGTAGATATGTCAGGCTCCTACGAGCAGTACTTC. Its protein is CASSVDMSGSYEQYF. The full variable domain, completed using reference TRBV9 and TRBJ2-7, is DSGVTQTPKHLITATGQRVTLRCSPRSGDLSVYWYQQSLDQGLQFLIQYYNGEERAKGNILERFSAQQFPDLHSELNLSSLELGDSALYFCASSVDMSGSYEQYFGPGTRLTVT.

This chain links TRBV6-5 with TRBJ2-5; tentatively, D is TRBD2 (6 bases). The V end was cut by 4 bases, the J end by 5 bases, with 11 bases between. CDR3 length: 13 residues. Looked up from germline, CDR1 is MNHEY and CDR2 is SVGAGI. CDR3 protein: CASSSPGVETQYF. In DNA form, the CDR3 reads TGTGCCAGCAGTTCCCCGGGGGTGGAGACCCAGTACTTC.

CDR3 DNA sequence: TGCGCCAGCAGCCGGACAGGGGGCTCCTACGAGCAGTACTTC. Its protein product is CASSRTGGSYEQYF. The chain uses TRBV5-1 and TRBJ2-7, with 10 bases that match TRBD1. Trimming took 4 bases from V and 0 from J; bases not matched to a gene: 1. This CDR3 is 14 amino acids long. Per the germline V gene, CDR1 is SGHRS and CDR2 is YFSETQ.

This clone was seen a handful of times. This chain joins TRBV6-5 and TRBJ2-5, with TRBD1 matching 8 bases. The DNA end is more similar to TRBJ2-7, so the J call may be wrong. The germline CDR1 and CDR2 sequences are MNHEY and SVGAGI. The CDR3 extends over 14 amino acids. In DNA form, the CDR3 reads TGTGCCAGCAGTCCAGGGGGCAGGTCCTACGAGCAGTACTTC. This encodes CASSPGGRSYEQYF.

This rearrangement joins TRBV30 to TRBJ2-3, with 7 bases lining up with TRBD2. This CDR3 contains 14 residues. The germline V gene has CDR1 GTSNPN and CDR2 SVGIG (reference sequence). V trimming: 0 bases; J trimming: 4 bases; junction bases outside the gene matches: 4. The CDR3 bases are TGTGCCTGGAGTGTGGCGGGAGTATCAGATACGCAGTATTTT. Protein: CAWSVAGVSDTQYF.

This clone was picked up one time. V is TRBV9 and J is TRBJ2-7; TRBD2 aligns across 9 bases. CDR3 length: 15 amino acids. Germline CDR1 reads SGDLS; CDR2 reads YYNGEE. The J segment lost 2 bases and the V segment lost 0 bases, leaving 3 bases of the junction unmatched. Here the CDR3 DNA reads TGTGCCAGCAGCGTAGAGGCTAGCGGGACCTACGAGCAGTACTTC. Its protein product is CASSVEASGTYEQYF.

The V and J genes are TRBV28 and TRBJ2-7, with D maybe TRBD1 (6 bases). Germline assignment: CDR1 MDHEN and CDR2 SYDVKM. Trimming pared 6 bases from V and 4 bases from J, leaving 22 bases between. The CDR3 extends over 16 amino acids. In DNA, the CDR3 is TGTGCCAGCAGCCTCTTAACATGGGGGCAACAGTACGAGCAGTACTTC. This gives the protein CASSLLTWGQQYEQYF.

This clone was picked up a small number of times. The CDR3 spells CASRRGRGANTF. The DNA for the CDR3 is TGTGCCAGCAGGAGGGGGAGGGGCGCCAACACCTTC. The genes are TRBV28 and TRBJ1-2, with D perhaps matching TRBD1 (6 bases). Germline values: CDR1 MDHEN, CDR2 SYDVKM. V lost 6 bases, J lost 12 bases, and 17 bases lay in between. This CDR3 has 12 residues.

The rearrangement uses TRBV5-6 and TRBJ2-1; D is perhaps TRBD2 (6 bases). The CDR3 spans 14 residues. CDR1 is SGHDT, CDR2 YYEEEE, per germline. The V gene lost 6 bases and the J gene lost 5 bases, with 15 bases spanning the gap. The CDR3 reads CASKYVGEDNEQFF. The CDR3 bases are TGTGCCAGCAAGTATGTGGGGGAGGACAATGAGCAGTTCTTC.

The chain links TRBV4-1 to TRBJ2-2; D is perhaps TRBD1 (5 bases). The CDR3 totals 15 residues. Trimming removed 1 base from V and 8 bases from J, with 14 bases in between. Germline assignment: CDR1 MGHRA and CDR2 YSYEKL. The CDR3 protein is CASSQAPQGGGELFF. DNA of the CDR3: TGCGCCAGCAGCCAAGCACCGCAGGGTGGGGGGGAGCTGTTTTTT.